The source of this T cell receptor beta chain is a study of blood T cell repertoires in COVID-19. For the study at large: PBMCs, B-cell-depleted T cells, or T cells were the source of the cDNA or gDNA that made up the material.

TCRdb's copy holds only in-frame clones and misses some; the assay was immunoSEQ multiplex PCR. There are about 100,000 clones in the sample; approximately 90% occur only once, and more than 3.5% lies in the top ten. CDR3 size: 13 residues. V dropped 6 bases and J dropped 1 base, with 7 bases sitting between them. CDR1 is LNHDA and CDR2 is SQIVND in the germline V gene (reference sequence). Seattle participants joined during active infection and were tracked over time. The sample comprised peripheral blood. This clonotype was sampled from a human donor with COVID-19, enrolled during active disease. The donor label of this sample is uncertain. The V call is TRBV19, the J call TRBJ2-1; a possible D gene is TRBD2 (5 bases). In DNA form, the CDR3 reads TGTGCCAGTAGCGGGGAATCCTACAATGAGCAGTTCTTC. It encodes CASSGESYNEQFF. Filled out from reference TRBV19 and TRBJ2-1, the complete variable domain reads DGGITQSPKYLFRKEGQNVTLSCEQNLNHDAMYWYRQDPGQGLRLIYYSQIVNDFQKGDIAEGYSVSREKKESFPLTVTSAQKNPTAFYLCASSGESYNEQFFGPGTRLTVL.